Reported below is one TCR beta chain. Its matching antigen is unknown. The data were taken from a study of cytomegalovirus exposure and HLA in healthy donors. Across the whole study: An analysis done earlier identified 117 million unique TCR beta sequences from around 180 million T cells. Within an early data release were roughly 83 million unique TCRs drawn from HLA-typed donors.

Study findings and constraints: A classifier reportedly called cytomegalovirus status with high sensitivity and specificity.

The CDR3 totals 13 residues. Per the germline V gene, CDR1 is SGHTA and CDR2 is FQGNSA. V was clipped by 9 bases and J by 6 bases; unmatched bases: 6. Use of 60 Vbeta and 13 Jbeta primers characterized the PCR. As originally analysed: Among the unique TCR beta chains that a later analysis counted, about 79 million in all, about 11 million were shared. Generated by immunoSEQ multiplex PCR, the TCRdb table keeps only in-frame clones and is missing some. V and J calls and clone size follow that table, whereas D and trimming were derived from the DNA. The table records approximately 120,000 clones, about 79% of them present only once.

This chain connects TRBV7-2 to TRBJ2-2; 8 nucleotides align to TRBD1. This TCR was sampled from a man in his fifties or sixties in good health and CMV-seronegative. Source material: PBMCs. The CDR3 DNA reads TGTGCCAGTTACAGGGGGTTGCCCGGGGAGCTGTTTTTT. It specifies CASYRGLPGELFF.